This is a list of T cell receptor beta chains from one sample in a study of blood T cell repertoires in COVID-19. Here immunoSEQ multiplex PCR was the method, and the copy in TCRdb shows in-frame clones only, minus some. The sample includes over 200,000 clones, more than 75% of them seen just once. Sequenced sample: peripheral blood. The receptors derive from an older man with acute or convalescent COVID-19. Both conserved end residues are part of each CDR3. Fields, in order: clone size, J gene, CDR3 length, V gene, D gene, CDR3 DNA, CDR3 protein. D genes are given only for firm matches. Clone size is given for some rows only: seen once, a few or many times, or a class if the clone is expanded.

>.|TRBJ2-1|16|TRBV27|TRBD2
TGTGCCAGCACTGGGGGAACGGGAGGTTCCTACAATGAGCAGTTCTTC
CASTGGTGGSYNEQFF
>.|TRBJ2-5|17|TRBV3-1/TRBV3-2|TRBD2
TGTGCCAGCAGCCAAGATCGAGGAGCGGGAGGTAGAGAGACCCAGTACTTC
CASSQDRGAGGRETQYF
>.|TRBJ1-1|17|TRBV11-2|.
TGTGCCAGCAGCCCCCGCCCACCCACAGGACGGAACACTGAAGCTTTCTTT
CASSPRPPTGRNTEAFF
>.|TRBJ2-3|13|TRBV5-6|.
TGTGCCAGCAGCTTGGGGGCGCTAGATACGCAGTATTTT
CASSLGALDTQYF
>.|TRBJ1-1|11|TRBV25-1|.
TGTGCCAGCAGTGGAGGAGTGGGAGCTTTCTTT
CASSGGVGAFF
>.|TRBJ1-2|12|TRBV18|TRBD1
TGTGCCAGCACACAGGGGAACTATGGCTACACCTTC
CASTQGNYGYTF
>.|TRBJ2-5|13|TRBV6-5|.
TGTGCCAGCAGAGTGCGGGGGCGGGAGACCCAGTACTTC
CASRVRGRETQYF
>.|TRBJ1-1|13|TRBV7-9|.
TGTGCCAGCAGCCCCCAATCGAACACTGAAGCTTTCTTT
CASSPQSNTEAFF
>.|TRBJ1-6|14|TRBV7-8|.
TGTGCCAGCAGCTTTTTGAAAGGGGATTCACCCCTCCACTTT
CASSFLKGDSPLHF
>once|TRBJ2-3|15|TRBV4-3|TRBD2
TGCGCCAGCAGCCATGGGACTAGCGGAACAGATACGCAGTATTTT
CASSHGTSGTDTQYF
>.|TRBJ2-1|18|TRBV15|.
TGTGCCACCAGCAGAGGTCTAGCATCCGCTACCTCCTACAATGAGCAGTTCTTC
CATSRGLASATSYNEQFF
>.|TRBJ1-5|13|TRBV6-4|.
TGTGCCAGCAGCCTCCACAGCGGCCAGCCCCAGCATTTT
CASSLHSGQPQHF
>once|TRBJ2-1|19|TRBV15|TRBD2
TGTGCCACCAGCAGAGATGCCGGGACTAGCGGGAGCAAGAAAAATGAGCAGTTCTTC
CATSRDAGTSGSKKNEQFF
>.|TRBJ1-2|15|TRBV6-2/TRBV6-3|TRBD1
TGTGCCAGCAGTTACTCGGACAGGCGCTTAGGAGGCTACACCTTC
CASSYSDRRLGGYTF
>.|TRBJ1-4|15|TRBV5-4|TRBD1
TGTGCCAGCAGCTTGGGAGGGGGCGCGAATGAAAAACTGTTTTTT
CASSLGGGANEKLFF
>few|TRBJ2-1|14|TRBV9|TRBD2
TGTGCCAGCAGCGTACTAGCGGGAGAATCTGAGCAGTTCTTC
CASSVLAGESEQFF
>.|TRBJ2-3|17|TRBV18|TRBD2
TGTGCCAGCTCACCACCGGGACTAGCGGGACGGTCAGATACGCAGTATTTT
CASSPPGLAGRSDTQYF